The clone carrying this TCR beta chain came up a few times. The same CDR3 also results from other DNA sequences found in this sample. Trimming removed 3 bases at V and 7 bases at J, with 10 bases between. CDR3 length: 12 residues. Germline V gene data show CDR1 as SGDLS and CDR2 as YYNGEE. The protocol was immunoSEQ multiplex PCR, while the TCRdb copy is restricted to in-frame clones and leaves out a portion. The repertoire has 50,000 to 75,000 clones, around 81% of them found once; the top ten carry 6.5% to 8.5%. These data originate in a study of blood T cell repertoires in COVID-19. This receptor was taken from a man in his sixties with acute or convalescent COVID-19. The sample comprised peripheral blood. The V gene is TRBV9, the J gene TRBJ1-2, with a tentative D call TRBD1 (5 bases). The DNA of the CDR3 is TGTGCCAGCAGCGCATCCGGGGGTGGCTACACCTTC. It codes for CASSASGGGYTF.